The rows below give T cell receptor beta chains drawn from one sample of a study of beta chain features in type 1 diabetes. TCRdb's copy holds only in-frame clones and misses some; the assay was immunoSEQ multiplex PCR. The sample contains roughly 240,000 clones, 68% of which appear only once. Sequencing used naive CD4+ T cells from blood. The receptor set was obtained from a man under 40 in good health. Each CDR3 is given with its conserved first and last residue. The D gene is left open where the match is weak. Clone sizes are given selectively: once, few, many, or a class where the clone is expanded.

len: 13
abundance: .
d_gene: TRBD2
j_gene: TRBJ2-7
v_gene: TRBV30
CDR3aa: CAWSTSGSYEQYF
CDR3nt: TGTGCCTGGAGTACTAGCGGGAGCTACGAGCAGTACTTC

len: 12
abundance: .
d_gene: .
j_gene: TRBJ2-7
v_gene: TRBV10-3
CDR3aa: CAISDYPYEQYF
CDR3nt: TGTGCCATCAGTGATTATCCGTACGAGCAGTACTTC

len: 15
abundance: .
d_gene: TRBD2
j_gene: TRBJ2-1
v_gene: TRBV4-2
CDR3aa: CASTRLASGGNEQFF
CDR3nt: TGTGCCAGCACCAGGCTGGCTAGCGGGGGGAATGAGCAGTTCTTC

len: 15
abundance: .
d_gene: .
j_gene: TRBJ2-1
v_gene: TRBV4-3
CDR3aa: CASSRGWGSYNEQFF
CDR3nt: TGCGCCAGCAGCCGAGGCTGGGGCTCCTACAATGAGCAGTTCTTC

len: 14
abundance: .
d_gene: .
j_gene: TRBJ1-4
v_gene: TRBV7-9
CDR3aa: CASSYSRTDEKLFF
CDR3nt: TGTGCCAGCAGCTACTCCCGGACTGATGAAAAACTGTTTTTT

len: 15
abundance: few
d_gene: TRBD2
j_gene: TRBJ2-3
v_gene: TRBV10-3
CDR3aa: CAISERREVGDTQYF
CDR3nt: TGTGCCATCAGTGAGAGGCGGGAGGTAGGAGATACGCAGTATTTT

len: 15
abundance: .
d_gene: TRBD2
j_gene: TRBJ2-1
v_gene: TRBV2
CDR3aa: CASSLSGSAGSEQFF
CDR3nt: TGTGCCAGCAGCCTTAGCGGGAGTGCCGGGAGCGAGCAGTTCTTC

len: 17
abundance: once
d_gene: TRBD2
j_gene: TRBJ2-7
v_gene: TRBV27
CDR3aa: CASASTRGTSGSYEQYF
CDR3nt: TGTGCCAGTGCCTCAACCCGGGGGACTAGCGGTTCCTACGAGCAGTACTTC

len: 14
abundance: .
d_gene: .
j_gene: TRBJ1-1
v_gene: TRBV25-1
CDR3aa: CASSETPQVAEAFF
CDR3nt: TGTGCCAGCAGTGAAACGCCCCAGGTCGCTGAAGCTTTCTTT

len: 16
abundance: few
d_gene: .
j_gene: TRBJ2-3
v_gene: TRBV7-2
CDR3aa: CASSLGGAGATDTQYF
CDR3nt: TGTGCCAGCAGCCTAGGAGGGGCAGGGGCCACAGATACGCAGTATTTT

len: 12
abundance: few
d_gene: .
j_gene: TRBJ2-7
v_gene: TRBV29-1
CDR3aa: CSAGYPPDEQYF
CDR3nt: TGCAGCGCCGGGTACCCCCCGGACGAGCAGTACTTC

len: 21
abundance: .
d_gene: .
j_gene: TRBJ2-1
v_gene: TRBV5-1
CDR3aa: CASSLGKEGASGARSYNEQFF
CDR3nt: TGCGCCAGCAGCTTGGGGAAAGAGGGGGCTAGCGGTGCTAGGTCTTACAATGAGCAGTTCTTC

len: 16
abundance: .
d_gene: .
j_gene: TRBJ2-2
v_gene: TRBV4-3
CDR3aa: CASSQDWAENTGELFF
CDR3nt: TGCGCCAGCAGCCAAGATTGGGCGGAGAACACCGGGGAGCTGTTTTTT

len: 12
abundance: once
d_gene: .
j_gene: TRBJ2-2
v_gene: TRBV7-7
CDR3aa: CASSLGSGELFF
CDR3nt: TGTGCCAGCAGCTTAGGCTCCGGGGAGCTGTTTTTT

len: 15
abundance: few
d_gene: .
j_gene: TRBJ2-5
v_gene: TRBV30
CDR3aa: CAWTRLGRGDGTQYF
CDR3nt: TGTGCCTGGACTCGACTAGGCCGTGGGGACGGGACCCAGTACTTC

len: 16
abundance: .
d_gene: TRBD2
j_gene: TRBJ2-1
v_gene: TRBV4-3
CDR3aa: CASSQDILTSGRGSFF
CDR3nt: TGCGCCAGCAGCCAAGATATCCTCACGAGCGGGAGGGGATCGTTCTTC

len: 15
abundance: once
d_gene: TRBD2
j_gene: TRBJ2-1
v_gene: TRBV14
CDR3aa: CASSELAGGGNEQFF
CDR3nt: TGTGCCAGCAGCGAACTAGCGGGAGGTGGGAATGAGCAGTTCTTC

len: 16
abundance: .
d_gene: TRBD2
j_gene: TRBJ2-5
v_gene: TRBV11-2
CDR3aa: CASSPRSGRPQETQYF
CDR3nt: TGTGCCAGCAGCCCCCGTAGCGGGAGGCCCCAAGAGACCCAGTACTTC

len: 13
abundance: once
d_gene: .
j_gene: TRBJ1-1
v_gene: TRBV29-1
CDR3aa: CSVTGRMNTEAFF
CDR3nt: TGCAGCGTGACGGGACGGATGAACACTGAAGCTTTCTTT

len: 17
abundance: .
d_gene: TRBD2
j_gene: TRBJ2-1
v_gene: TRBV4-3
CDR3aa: CASSQDLAGGSYNEQFF
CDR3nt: TGCGCCAGCAGCCAAGATTTAGCGGGAGGGTCCTACAATGAGCAGTTCTTC

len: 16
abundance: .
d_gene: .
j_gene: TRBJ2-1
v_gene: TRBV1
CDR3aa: CTSSQTSSNSYNEQFF
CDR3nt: TGCACCAGCAGCCAAACTAGCAGTAACTCCTACAATGAGCAGTTCTTC

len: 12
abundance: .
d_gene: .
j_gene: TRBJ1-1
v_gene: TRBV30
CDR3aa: CAWGQPNTEAFF
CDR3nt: TGTGCCTGGGGACAGCCGAACACTGAAGCTTTCTTT

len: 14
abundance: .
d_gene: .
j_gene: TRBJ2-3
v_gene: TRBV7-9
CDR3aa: CASSKPGGTDTQYF
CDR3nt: TGTGCCAGCAGCAAACCCGGAGGCACAGATACGCAGTATTTT

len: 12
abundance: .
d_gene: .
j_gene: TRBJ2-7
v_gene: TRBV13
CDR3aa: CASSLVAHGQYF
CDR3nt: TGTGCCAGCAGCTTAGTAGCCCATGGGCAGTACTTC

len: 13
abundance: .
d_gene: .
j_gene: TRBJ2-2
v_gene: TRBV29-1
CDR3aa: CSVEIPNTGELFF
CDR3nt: TGCAGCGTTGAGATCCCAAACACCGGGGAGCTGTTTTTT

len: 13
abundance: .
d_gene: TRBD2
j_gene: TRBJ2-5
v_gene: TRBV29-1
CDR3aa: CSVHQTSGGTQYF
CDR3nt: TGCAGCGTCCATCAGACTAGCGGAGGGACCCAGTACTTC

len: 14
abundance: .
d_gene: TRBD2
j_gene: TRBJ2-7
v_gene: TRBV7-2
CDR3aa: CASSSRTGGDEQYF
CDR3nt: TGTGCCAGCAGCTCTCGGACGGGAGGCGACGAGCAGTACTTC

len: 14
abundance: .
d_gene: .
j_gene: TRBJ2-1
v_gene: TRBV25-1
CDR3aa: CASSETTLWGGQFF
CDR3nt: TGTGCCAGCAGTGAAACCACCTTGTGGGGAGGGCAGTTCTTC

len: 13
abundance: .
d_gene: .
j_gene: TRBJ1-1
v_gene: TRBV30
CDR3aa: CARKPGRGTEAFF
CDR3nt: TGTGCCCGGAAACCGGGACGGGGAACTGAAGCTTTCTTT

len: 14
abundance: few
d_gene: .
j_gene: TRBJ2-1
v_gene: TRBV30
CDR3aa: CAWSTSAGGNEQFF
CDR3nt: TGTGCCTGGAGTACCTCAGCGGGTGGGAATGAGCAGTTCTTC

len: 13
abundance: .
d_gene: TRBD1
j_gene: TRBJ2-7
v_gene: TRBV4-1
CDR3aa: CASSQGQNYEQYF
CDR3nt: TGCGCCAGCAGCCAGGGACAGAACTACGAGCAGTACTTC

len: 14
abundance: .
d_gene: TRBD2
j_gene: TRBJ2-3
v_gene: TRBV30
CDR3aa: CAWNFAGGTDTQYF
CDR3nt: TGTGCCTGGAACTTCGCGGGAGGCACAGATACGCAGTATTTT

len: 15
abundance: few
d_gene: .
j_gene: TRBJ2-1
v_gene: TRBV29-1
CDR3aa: CSGGNRGGVVTEQFF
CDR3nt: TGCAGCGGAGGTAACAGGGGGGGAGTGGTCACTGAGCAGTTCTTC

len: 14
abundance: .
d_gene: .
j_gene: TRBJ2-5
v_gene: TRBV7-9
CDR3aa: CASSTGTPPWTQYF
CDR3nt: TGTGCCAGCAGCACCGGGACGCCTCCCTGGACCCAGTACTTC

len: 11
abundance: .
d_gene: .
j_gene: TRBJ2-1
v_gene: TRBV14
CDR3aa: CASSVPNEQFF
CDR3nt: TGTGCCAGCAGCGTTCCCAATGAGCAGTTCTTC

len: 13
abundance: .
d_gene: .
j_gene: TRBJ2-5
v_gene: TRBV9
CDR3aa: CASSSGREETQYF
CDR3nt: TGTGCCAGCAGCTCGGGGCGGGAAGAGACCCAGTACTTC

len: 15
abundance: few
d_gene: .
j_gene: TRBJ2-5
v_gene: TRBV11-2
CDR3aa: CASTRGQGPQETQYF
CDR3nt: TGTGCCAGCACCCGAGGTCAGGGGCCTCAAGAGACCCAGTACTTC

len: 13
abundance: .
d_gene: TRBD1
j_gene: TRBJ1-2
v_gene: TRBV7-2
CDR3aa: CASSFEGAGGYTF
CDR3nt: TGTGCCAGCAGCTTTGAGGGGGCTGGTGGCTACACCTTC

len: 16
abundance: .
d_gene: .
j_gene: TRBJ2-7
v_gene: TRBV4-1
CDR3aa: CASSLDGASSVEEQYF
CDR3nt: TGCGCCAGCAGCCTCGACGGTGCGAGTAGCGTGGAAGAGCAGTACTTC

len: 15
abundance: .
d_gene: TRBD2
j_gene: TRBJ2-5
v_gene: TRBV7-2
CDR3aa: CASSPGTSGQETQYF
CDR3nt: TGTGCCAGCAGCCCAGGGACTAGCGGACAAGAGACCCAGTACTTC

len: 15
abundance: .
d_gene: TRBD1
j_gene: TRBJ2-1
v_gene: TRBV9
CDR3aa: CASSVNRGPYNEQFF
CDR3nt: TGTGCCAGCAGCGTCAACAGGGGACCCTACAATGAGCAGTTCTTC

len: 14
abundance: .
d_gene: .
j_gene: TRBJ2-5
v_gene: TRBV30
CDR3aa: CAWSVELVVGEQYF
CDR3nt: TGTGCCTGGAGTGTAGAACTAGTGGTGGGGGAGCAGTACTTC

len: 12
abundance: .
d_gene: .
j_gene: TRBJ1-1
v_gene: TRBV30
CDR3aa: CAWMPGWTEAFF
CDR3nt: TGTGCCTGGATGCCGGGGTGGACTGAAGCTTTCTTT

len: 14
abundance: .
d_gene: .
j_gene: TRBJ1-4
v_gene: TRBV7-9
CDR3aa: CASSSGTLNEKLFF
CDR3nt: TGTGCCAGCAGCAGCGGGACACTTAATGAAAAACTGTTTTTT

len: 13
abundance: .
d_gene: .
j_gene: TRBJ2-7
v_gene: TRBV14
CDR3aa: CASSQVFGRGPFF
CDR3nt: TGTGCCAGCAGCCAAGTATTTGGCAGGGGCCCCTTCTTC

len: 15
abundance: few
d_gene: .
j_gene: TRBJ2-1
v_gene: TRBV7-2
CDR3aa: CASSSGWGSYNEQFF
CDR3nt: TGTGCCAGCAGCTCAGGCTGGGGGTCCTACAATGAGCAGTTCTTC

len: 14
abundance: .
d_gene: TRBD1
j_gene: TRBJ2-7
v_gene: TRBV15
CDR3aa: CATSRDRGMREQYF
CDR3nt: TGTGCCACCAGCAGGGACAGGGGGATGAGAGAGCAGTACTTC

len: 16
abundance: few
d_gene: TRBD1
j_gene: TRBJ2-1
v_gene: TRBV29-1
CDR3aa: CSVELSGTGINNEQFF
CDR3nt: TGCAGCGTTGAGCTATCCGGGACAGGGATCAACAATGAGCAGTTCTTC

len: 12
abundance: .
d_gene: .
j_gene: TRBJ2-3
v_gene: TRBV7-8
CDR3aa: CASSQITDTQYF
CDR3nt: TGTGCCAGCAGCCAAATCACAGATACGCAGTATTTT

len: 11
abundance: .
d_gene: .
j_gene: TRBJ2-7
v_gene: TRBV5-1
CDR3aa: CASSKEYEQYF
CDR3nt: TGCGCCAGCAGCAAAGAGTACGAGCAGTACTTC

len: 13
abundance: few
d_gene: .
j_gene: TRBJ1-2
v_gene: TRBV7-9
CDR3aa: CASSFLGEDGYTF
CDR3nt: TGTGCCAGCAGCTTCCTCGGGGAGGATGGCTACACCTTC

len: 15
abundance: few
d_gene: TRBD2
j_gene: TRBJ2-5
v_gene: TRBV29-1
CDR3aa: CSVERASGTQETQYF
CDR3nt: TGCAGCGTTGAACGGGCTAGCGGGACCCAAGAGACCCAGTACTTC

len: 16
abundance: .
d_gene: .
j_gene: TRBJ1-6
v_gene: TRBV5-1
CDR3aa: CASSLEGGSYNSPLHF
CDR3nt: TGCGCCAGCAGCTTGGAGGGGGGATCCTATAATTCACCCCTCCACTTT

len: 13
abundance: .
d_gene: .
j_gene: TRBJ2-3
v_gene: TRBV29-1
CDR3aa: CSVDAGATDTQYF
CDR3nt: TGCAGCGTTGATGCGGGGGCCACAGATACGCAGTATTTT

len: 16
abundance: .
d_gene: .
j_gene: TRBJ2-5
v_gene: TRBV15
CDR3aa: CATSADRGPIGKTQYF
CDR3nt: TGTGCCACCAGCGCGGACCGGGGACCTATAGGGAAGACCCAGTACTTC

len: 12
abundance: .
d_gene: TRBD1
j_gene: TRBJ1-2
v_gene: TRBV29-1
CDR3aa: CAPWDSNNGYTF
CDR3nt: TGCGCCCCTTGGGACAGTAACAATGGCTACACCTTC

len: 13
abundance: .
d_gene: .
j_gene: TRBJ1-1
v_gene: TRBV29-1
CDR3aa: CSVAQLMNTEAFF
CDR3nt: TGCAGCGTTGCGCAGCTCATGAACACTGAAGCTTTCTTT

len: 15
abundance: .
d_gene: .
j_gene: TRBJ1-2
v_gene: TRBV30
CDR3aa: CAWTPGTTTLYGYTF
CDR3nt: TGTGCCTGGACCCCCGGGACAACGACGCTCTATGGCTACACCTTC

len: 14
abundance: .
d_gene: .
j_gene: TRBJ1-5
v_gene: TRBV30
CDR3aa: CAWRTGGAHQPQHF
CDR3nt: TGTGCCTGGAGAACCGGGGGGGCTCATCAGCCCCAGCATTTT